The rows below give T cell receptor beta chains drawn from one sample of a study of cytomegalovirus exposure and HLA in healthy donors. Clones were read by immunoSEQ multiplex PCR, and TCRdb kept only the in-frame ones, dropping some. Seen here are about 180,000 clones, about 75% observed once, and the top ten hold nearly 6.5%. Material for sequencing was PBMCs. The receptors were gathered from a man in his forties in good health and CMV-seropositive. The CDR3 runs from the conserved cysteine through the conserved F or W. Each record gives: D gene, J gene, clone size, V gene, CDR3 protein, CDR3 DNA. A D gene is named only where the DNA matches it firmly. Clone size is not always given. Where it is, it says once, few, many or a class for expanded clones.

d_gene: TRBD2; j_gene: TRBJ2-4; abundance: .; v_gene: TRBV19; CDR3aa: CASSIGLAGSPRAKNIQYF; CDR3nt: TGTGCCAGTAGTATCGGACTAGCGGGCTCCCCCAGGGCCAAAAACATTCAGTACTTC
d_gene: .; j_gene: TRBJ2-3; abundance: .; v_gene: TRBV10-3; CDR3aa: CAINGFDSTADTQYF; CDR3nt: TGTGCCATAAATGGGTTCGACAGCACCGCAGATACGCAGTATTTT
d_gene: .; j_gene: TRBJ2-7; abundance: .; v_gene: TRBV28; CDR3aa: CASSFGRVRGAEQYF; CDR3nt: TGTGCCAGCAGTTTCGGTCGAGTCAGGGGGGCCGAGCAGTACTTC
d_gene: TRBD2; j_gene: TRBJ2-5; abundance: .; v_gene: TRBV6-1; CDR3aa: CASRGGSGGGETQYF; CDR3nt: TGTGCCAGCAGGGGCGGGAGCGGGGGAGGAGAGACCCAGTACTTC
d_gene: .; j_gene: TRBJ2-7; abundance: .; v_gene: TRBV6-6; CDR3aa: CASSQVYEQYF; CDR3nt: TGTGCCAGCAGTCAGGTCTACGAGCAGTACTTC
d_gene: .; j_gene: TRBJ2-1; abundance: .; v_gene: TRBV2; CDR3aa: CASSEFGTPSEEQFF; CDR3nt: TGTGCCAGCAGTGAGTTTGGGACTCCGTCCGAGGAGCAGTTCTTC
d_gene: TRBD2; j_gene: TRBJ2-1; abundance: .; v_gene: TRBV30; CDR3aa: CAWRGQGLAGKQGWFEQFF; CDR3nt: TGTGCCTGGAGGGGGCAGGGACTAGCGGGAAAGCAGGGGTGGTTTGAGCAGTTCTTC
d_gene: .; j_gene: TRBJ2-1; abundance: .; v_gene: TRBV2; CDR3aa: CASMASATYNEQFF; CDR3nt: TGTGCCAGCATGGCTAGCGCCACCTACAATGAGCAGTTCTTC
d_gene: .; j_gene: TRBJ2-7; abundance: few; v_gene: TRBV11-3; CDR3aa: CASSLGPDSSYEQYF; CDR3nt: TGTGCCAGCAGCTTAGGCCCTGACAGTTCCTACGAGCAGTACTTC
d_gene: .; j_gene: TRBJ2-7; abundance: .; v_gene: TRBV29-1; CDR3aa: CSGGGTGRYEQYF; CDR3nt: TGCAGCGGTGGAGGGACCGGGCGCTACGAGCAGTACTTC
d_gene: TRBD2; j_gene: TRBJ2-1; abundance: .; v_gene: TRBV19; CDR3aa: CASSGTSGNEQFF; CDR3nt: TGTGCCAGTAGCGGGACTAGTGGTAATGAGCAGTTCTTC
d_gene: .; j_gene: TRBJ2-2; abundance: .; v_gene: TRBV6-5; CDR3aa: CASSYSSTGELFF; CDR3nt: TGTGCCAGCAGTTACTCCAGCACCGGGGAGCTGTTTTTT
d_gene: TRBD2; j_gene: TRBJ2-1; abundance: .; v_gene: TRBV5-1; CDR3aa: CASSLGGRAYNEQFF; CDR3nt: TGCGCCAGCAGCTTGGGCGGGAGGGCCTACAATGAGCAGTTCTTC
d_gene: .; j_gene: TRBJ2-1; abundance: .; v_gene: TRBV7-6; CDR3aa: CASSTTGGLAGEQFF; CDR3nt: TGTGCCAGCAGTACAACAGGGGGCCTAGCGGGCGAGCAGTTCTTC
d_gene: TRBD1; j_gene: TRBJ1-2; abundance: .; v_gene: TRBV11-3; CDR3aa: CASSPPGQGVYGYTF; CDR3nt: TGTGCCAGCAGCCCGCCGGGACAGGGGGTCTATGGCTACACCTTC
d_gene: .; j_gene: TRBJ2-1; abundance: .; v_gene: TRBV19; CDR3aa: CASSIGSLLVRDEQFF; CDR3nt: TGTGCCAGTAGTATTGGTAGCTTATTGGTCAGAGATGAGCAGTTCTTC
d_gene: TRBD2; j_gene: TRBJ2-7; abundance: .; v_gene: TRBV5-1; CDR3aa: CASSRLSGGYEQYF; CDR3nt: TGCGCCAGCAGCCGGCTATCGGGGGGATACGAGCAGTACTTC
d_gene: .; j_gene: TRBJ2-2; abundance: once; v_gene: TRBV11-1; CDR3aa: CASSFAARVAGELFF; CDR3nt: TGTGCCAGCAGCTTCGCGGCCAGGGTTGCAGGGGAGCTGTTTTTT
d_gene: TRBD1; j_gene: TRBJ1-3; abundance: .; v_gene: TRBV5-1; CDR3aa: CASSLGDRGSGNTIYF; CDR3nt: TGCGCCAGCAGCTTGGGGGACAGGGGGTCTGGAAACACCATATATTTT
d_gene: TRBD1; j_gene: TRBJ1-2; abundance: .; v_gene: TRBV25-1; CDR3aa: CASSPDRGTGYTF; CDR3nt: TGTGCCAGCAGCCCTGACAGGGGAACTGGCTACACCTTC
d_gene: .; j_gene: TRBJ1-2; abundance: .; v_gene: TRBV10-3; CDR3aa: CAIKGTIGGYTF; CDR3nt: TGTGCCATCAAAGGGACAATCGGTGGCTACACCTTC
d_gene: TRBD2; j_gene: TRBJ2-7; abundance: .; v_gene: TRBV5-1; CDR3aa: CASRGTAGGYEQYF; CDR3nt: TGCGCCAGCAGGGGAACAGCGGGAGGCTACGAGCAGTACTTC
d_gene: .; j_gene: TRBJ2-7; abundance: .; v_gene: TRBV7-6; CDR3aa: CASSPRGGTYEQYF; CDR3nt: TGTGCCAGCAGCCCCCGTGGAGGAACCTACGAGCAGTACTTC
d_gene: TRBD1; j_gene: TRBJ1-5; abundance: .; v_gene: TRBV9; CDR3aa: CASSVEGTGDQPQHF; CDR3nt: TGTGCCAGCAGCGTAGAAGGGACAGGGGACCAGCCCCAGCATTTT
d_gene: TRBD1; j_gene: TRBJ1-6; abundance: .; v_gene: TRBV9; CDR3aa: CASSVLDSPQGPNSPLHF; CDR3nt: TGTGCCAGCAGCGTACTAGACAGTCCACAGGGGCCGAATTCACCCCTCCACTTT
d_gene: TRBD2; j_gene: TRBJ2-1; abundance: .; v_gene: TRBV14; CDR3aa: CASSQRASGKTYNEQFF; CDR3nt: TGTGCCAGCAGCCAAAGGGCTAGCGGAAAAACCTACAATGAGCAGTTCTTC
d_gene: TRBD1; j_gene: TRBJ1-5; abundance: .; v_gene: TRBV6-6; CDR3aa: CASSTSGTGVQPQHF; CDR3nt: TGTGCCAGCAGTACGTCCGGGACAGGGGTTCAGCCCCAGCATTTT
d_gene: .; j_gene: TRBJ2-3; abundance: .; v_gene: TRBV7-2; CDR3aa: CASTISGLTDTQYF; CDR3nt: TGTGCCAGCACCATTAGCGGCCTCACAGATACGCAGTATTTT
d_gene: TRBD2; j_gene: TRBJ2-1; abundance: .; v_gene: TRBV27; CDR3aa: CASSSRLAGAYNEQFF; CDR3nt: TGTGCCAGCAGTTCCAGACTAGCGGGAGCTTACAATGAGCAGTTCTTC
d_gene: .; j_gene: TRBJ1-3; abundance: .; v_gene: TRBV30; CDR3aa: CAWSVRGSSTIYF; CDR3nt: TGTGCCTGGAGTGTACGGGGGAGTAGTACCATATATTTT
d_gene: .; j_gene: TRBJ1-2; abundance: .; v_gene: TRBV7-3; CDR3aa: CASSPNSSGDLNYGYTF; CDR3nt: TGTGCCAGCAGCCCTAATTCATCAGGGGACCTTAACTATGGCTACACCTTC
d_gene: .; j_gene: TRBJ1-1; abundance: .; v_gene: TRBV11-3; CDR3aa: CASSLDRVGTEAFF; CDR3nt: TGTGCCAGCAGCTTAGATCGGGTAGGCACTGAAGCTTTCTTT
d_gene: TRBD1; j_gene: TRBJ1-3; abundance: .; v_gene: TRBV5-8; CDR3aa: CASSLDRDRGNTIYF; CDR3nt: TGTGCCAGCAGCTTGGACCGGGACAGGGGTAACACCATATATTTT
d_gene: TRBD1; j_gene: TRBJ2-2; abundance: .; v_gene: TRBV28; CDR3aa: CASSLGQTNTGELFF; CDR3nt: TGTGCCAGCAGTTTGGGACAGACGAACACCGGGGAGCTGTTTTTT
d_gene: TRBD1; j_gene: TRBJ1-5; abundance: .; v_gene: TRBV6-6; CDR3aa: CASSTDRDGQPQHF; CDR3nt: TGTGCCAGCAGTACCGACAGGGATGGTCAGCCCCAGCATTTT